Below are 32 T cell receptor beta chains sequenced from a single sample in a study of T-cell memory formation after mild COVID-19. Using its own MiXCR run on the 5' RACE reads, TCRdb lists one record per CDR3 protein. The table includes 530,000 or so distinct CDR3 sequences, 15% to 20% detected once. The sample comprised PBMCs or a T cell subset sorted from them (not recorded which). The receptors originated from an adult woman who had mild COVID-19 (a few samples of this study predate the infection). Cell type and time point are not known.

There are a few counts of this clonotype. CDR3 in DNA: TGCGCCAGCAGCTTGCGCCCCGGGAGCAATCAGCCCCAGCATTTT. This translates into CASSLRPGSNQPQHF. The chain is built from TRBV5-1 and TRBJ1-5; D call uncertain. The germline gives CDR1 SGHRS, CDR2 YFSETQ. The CDR3 is 15 amino acids. V gave up 1 base and J gave up 1 base, with 9 bases separating them.

The CDR3 DNA follows: TGCAGCGTTTTACAAGGGGGCTGGGAGACCCAGTACTTC. It codes for CSVLQGGWETQYF. This rearrangement joins TRBV29-1 to TRBJ2-5; 7 nucleotides match TRBD1. CDR3 size: 13 residues. J was trimmed by 5 bases and V by 5 bases; bases with no gene match: 8. The V gene's germline CDR1 is SQVTM and CDR2 ANQGSEA.

The chain is built from TRBV18 and TRBJ1-5; D gene ambiguous. CDR3 length: 16 residues. Per germline, CDR1 KGHSH and CDR2 LQKENI. The germline V and J ends were trimmed by 2 bases and 3 bases, with 14 bases remaining between them. CDR3 nucleotide sequence: TGTGCCAGCTCACCAGGGTCGTTGGGAATCAATCAGCCCCAGCATTTT. It codes for CASSPGSLGINQPQHF.

This clonotype was found a few times. The rearrangement uses TRBV5-1 and TRBJ2-7, with TRBD1 matching 9 bases. The germline V gene encodes CDR1 SGHRS and CDR2 YFSETQ. Germline trimming cut 6 bases from V and 3 bases from J; bases unmatched to any gene: 22. The CDR3 has 19 residues. The chain's CDR3 is CASKGAPGQGLLRGYEQYF. The CDR3 DNA reads as TGCGCCAGCAAGGGGGCGCCGGGACAGGGACTATTGAGGGGCTACGAGCAGTACTTC.

This clonotype turned up a few times. The chain recombines TRBV5-5 with TRBJ2-7; a weak D match, TRBD1 (6 bases). The CDR3 sequence is 17 residues long. CDR1 and CDR2 (germline): SGHKS, YYEKEE (reference sequence). V lost 4 bases to trimming and J lost 3 bases, with 23 bases between them. The chain's CDR3 is CASSARLDREIHYEQYF. The CDR3 bases are TGTGCCAGCAGCGCTCGATTGGACAGAGAGATACACTACGAGCAGTACTTC. The whole variable domain, remainder taken from reference TRBV5-5 and TRBJ2-7, is DAGVTQSPTHLIKTRGQQVTLRCSPISGHKSVSWYQQVLGQGPQFIFQYYEKEERGRGNFPDRFSARQFPNYSSELNVNALLLGDSALYLCASSARLDREIHYEQYFGPGTRLTVT.

This clonotype has a handful of counts. V is TRBV12-3 or TRBV12-4 and J is TRBJ2-1, with 8 bases identical to TRBD2. V shed 6 bases, J shed 1 base, and the junction held 2 bases outside the gene matches. There are 14 residues in the CDR3. CDR3 amino acids: CASSREGSYNEQFF. The CDR3, as DNA: TGTGCCAGCAGCCGGGAGGGATCCTACAATGAGCAGTTCTTC.

This clonotype was seen more than once but under ten times. The chain has TRBV9 and TRBJ1-5; the D gene is possibly TRBD1 (6 bases). CDR1 is SGDLS, CDR2 YYNGEE, per germline. V lost 4 bases and J lost 9, with 17 bases in between. The CDR3 runs 14 residues. The CDR3 loop is CASSPEGDHGPQHF. In DNA form, the CDR3 reads TGTGCCAGCAGCCCGGAGGGGGATCATGGGCCCCAGCATTTT.

The chain combines TRBV24-1 with TRBJ2-2; D is undetermined. Germline V gene lookup returns CDR1 KGHDR and CDR2 SFDVKD. The CDR3 loop spans 12 amino acids. V was shortened by 7 bases and J by 8 bases, with 10 bases between the two germline ends. Here the CDR3 DNA reads TGTGCCACCAGCAGATGGGGAGGGGAGCTGTTTTTT. It encodes CATSRWGGELFF.

Comments on this clonotype: The conserved phenylalanine or tryptophan is not found at the CDR3 terminus, so this likely reflects a read error. The chain couples TRBV5-1 to TRBJ2-7; TRBD2 aligns across 12 bases. This CDR3 comprises 16 residues. Germline V gives CDR1 SGHRS, CDR2 YFSETQ. Unmatched junction bases numbered 8, after V lost 1 base and J lost 6 bases. CDR3 amino acids: CASSLRGLAGTAEQYL. The DNA of the CDR3 is TGCGCCAGCAGCTTGCGAGGACTAGCGGGGACAGCCGAGCAGTACTTA.

The V and J genes are TRBV6-4 and TRBJ2-6; D is unclear. CDR1 MRHNA and CDR2 SNTAGT come from the germline V gene. The CDR3 runs 14 residues. Trimming took off 2 bases at V and 7 bases at J, with 9 bases between the two ends. The CDR3 bases are TGTGCCAGCAGTGACGGAATGGGAGCCAACGTCCTGACTTTC. It yields the protein CASSDGMGANVLTF.

This clonotype has only a few counts. The CDR3 DNA is TGTGCCAGCAGCCGGTTTGGGGGACAGTACAGCTCTGGGGCCAACGTCCTGACTTTC. Translation gives CASSRFGGQYSSGANVLTF. The rearrangement uses TRBV3-1 and TRBJ2-6; 7 nucleotides align to TRBD1. Germline V CDR1 and CDR2: LGHDT, YNNKEL (reference sequence). This CDR3 is 19 amino acids long. Trimming removed 4 bases from V and 0 bases from J; junction bases left unmatched: 12.

The CDR3 loop reads CASSIVREAAMNTEAFF. In DNA form, the CDR3 reads TGTGCCAGTAGTATTGTCAGGGAAGCCGCAATGAACACTGAAGCTTTCTTT. J is TRBJ1-1 and V is TRBV19; perhaps TRBD1 as D (5 bases). This CDR3 comprises 17 residues. V was pared by 3 bases and J by 0 bases, with 17 bases between. CDR1 is LNHDA and CDR2 is SQIVND in the germline V gene (reference sequence).

The chain is built from TRBV7-2 and TRBJ2-3; 12 nucleotides match TRBD2. CDR3 length: 16 amino acids. Germline lookup yields CDR1 SGHTA and CDR2 FQGNSA. After removal of 4 bases from V and 6 bases from J, the junction contained 8 bases not matched to a gene. The CDR3 region has the DNA TGTGCCAGCAGCTCCCGTCTAGCGGGAGGGCCGGATACGCAGTATTTT. The encoded protein is CASSSRLAGGPDTQYF.

This clonotype was picked up a small number of times. The chain employs TRBV9 and TRBJ2-1; possible D gene TRBD2, 5 bases. The V gene lost 4 bases and the J gene lost 5 bases, with 19 bases spanning the gap. The CDR3 has 16 amino acids. CDR1 is SGDLS, CDR2 YYNGEE, per germline. As DNA, the CDR3 is TGTGCCAGCAGCATGACGTCGGGAAAAGTTAACAATGAGCAGTTCTTC. It yields the protein CASSMTSGKVNNEQFF.

This clonotype came up a few times. The rearrangement joins TRBV20-1 to TRBJ1-2, with D maybe TRBD1 (5 bases). The CDR3 is 14 amino acids. Per germline, CDR1 DFQATT and CDR2 SNEGSKA (reference sequence). V was trimmed by 6 bases and J by 6 bases, leaving 20 bases between them. This CDR3 reads CSAQSPGKGDGYTF. CDR3 sequence (DNA): TGCAGTGCCCAATCGCCAGGGAAGGGAGATGGCTACACCTTC.

The chain links TRBV5-1 to TRBJ1-4; D is possibly TRBD1 (5 bases). The CDR3 loop spans 14 amino acids. Germline V lookup: CDR1 SGHRS, CDR2 YFSETQ. Trimming pared 4 bases from V and 13 bases from J, leaving 20 bases between. CDR3 sequence: CASSEGLPGKGLFF. Written as DNA, the CDR3 is TGCGCCAGCAGCGAGGGACTACCCGGCAAAGGACTGTTTTTT.

The sample holds a few counts of this clonotype. The CDR3 nucleotides read TGTGCCAGCTCACCAGGCTACCGGGACAGGGGACAAGAGACCCAGTACTTC. Translation gives CASSPGYRDRGQETQYF. This sequence joins TRBV18 and TRBJ2-5, with 10 bases matching TRBD1. Germline V lookup: CDR1 KGHSH, CDR2 LQKENI. V trimming: 2 bases; J trimming: 2 bases; junction bases outside the gene matches: 8. The CDR3 has 17 amino acids.

The chain recombines TRBV3-1 with TRBJ2-1; D remains ambiguous. Looked up from germline, CDR1 is LGHDT and CDR2 is YNNKEL (reference sequence). This CDR3 contains 13 residues. The germline V and J ends were trimmed by 3 bases and 8 bases, with 11 bases remaining between them. This chain's CDR3 is CASSHISEDEQFF. DNA of the CDR3: TGTGCCAGCAGCCATATAAGCGAGGATGAGCAGTTCTTC.

This clonotype occurred once. The chain uses TRBV19 and TRBJ1-2; 8 bases line up with TRBD1. The junction had 8 bases not matched to a gene; V was cut back by 1 base and J by 4 bases. CDR1 and CDR2 from the germline V gene are LNHDA and SQIVND (reference sequence). The CDR3 has 16 residues. Written as DNA, the CDR3 is TGTGCCAGTAGTATAGGGGACAGGATCAAGTCCTATGGCTACACCTTC. It specifies CASSIGDRIKSYGYTF.

The chain employs TRBV6-5 and TRBJ1-4; TRBD1 aligns across 7 bases. Trimming removed 5 bases from V and 0 bases from J; junction bases left unmatched: 9. Per germline, CDR1 MNHEY and CDR2 SVGAGI. CDR3 length: 17 residues. CDR3 protein: CASSHLTGVATNEKLFF. CDR3 DNA sequence: TGTGCCAGCAGTCACCTAACAGGGGTCGCAACTAATGAAAAACTGTTTTTT.

This clonotype was seen a handful of times. The chain couples TRBV27 to TRBJ1-3, with D uncertain. Germline V gene lookup returns CDR1 MNHEY and CDR2 SMNVEV (reference sequence). The CDR3 loop spans 16 amino acids. V dropped 1 base and J dropped 4 bases, with 14 bases sitting between them. The CDR3 DNA reads TGTGCCAGCAGTTTATTTTTAAGCCCGAGGGGAAACACCATATATTTT. Translating it yields CASSLFLSPRGNTIYF.

This clonotype turned up a few times. V usage is TRBV7-8 and J usage is TRBJ2-7, with D perhaps TRBD1 (6 bases). Germline V gene data show CDR1 as SGHVS and CDR2 as FQNEAQ. CDR3 length: 14 amino acids. V was shortened by 5 bases and J by 0 bases, with 11 bases between the two germline ends. Here the CDR3 DNA reads TGTGCCAGCAGCCCCACCAGGGGCTCCTACGAGCAGTACTTC. Residues: CASSPTRGSYEQYF.

There are a few counts of this clonotype. The chain joins TRBV7-6 to TRBJ2-7; TRBD2 might be the D (6 bases). This CDR3 has 15 residues. Germline V lookup: CDR1 SGHVS, CDR2 FNYEAQ. V was cut by 1 base and J by 3 bases, with 13 bases left in between. The CDR3 region is CASSLGGSSDYEQYF. Written as DNA, the CDR3 is TGTGCCAGCAGCTTAGGAGGATCTAGCGACTACGAGCAGTACTTC.

J is TRBJ1-6 and V is TRBV7-2; D may be TRBD1 (5 bases). CDR1 is SGHTA and CDR2 is FQGNSA in the germline V gene. Deletions cut 3 bases from V and 6 bases from J, with 9 bases between. The CDR3 runs to 14 residues. CDR3 in DNA: TGTGCCAGCAGCTTGCGACAGACTAATTCACCCCTCCACTTT. Amino acids: CASSLRQTNSPLHF.

V gene TRBV6-1 combines with J gene TRBJ1-5, with a possible D match to TRBD1 (5 bases). The CDR3 has 13 residues. V lost 7 bases and J 9 bases, leaving 16 bases between the germline ends. Per germline, CDR1 MNHNS and CDR2 SASEGT. The CDR3 is CASTFRADPPQHF. CDR3 coding DNA: TGTGCCAGCACGTTCAGGGCTGACCCGCCCCAGCATTTT.

This clonotype has more than one count but fewer than ten. As DNA, the CDR3 is TGTGCCAGCAGGTCTGGCCGGTATACAGTGGGGAAAGCTTTCTTT. Amino acid sequence: CASRSGRYTVGKAFF. The rearrangement joins TRBV13 to TRBJ1-1, with D unclear. Germline lookup yields CDR1 PRHDT and CDR2 FYEKMQ (reference sequence). V was clipped by 6 bases and J by 9 bases, with 23 bases between them. The CDR3 extends over 15 amino acids.

This rearrangement joins TRBV9 to TRBJ2-5, with 8 bases fitting TRBD1. Losses at the gene ends were 1 base for V and 2 bases for J; bases not matched to a gene: 4. The CDR3 loop spans 15 amino acids. Looked up from germline, CDR1 is SGDLS and CDR2 is YYNGEE. CDR3 sequence (DNA): TGTGCCAGCAGCGTAAGGGACAGGCGACAAGAGACCCAGTACTTC. Amino acids: CASSVRDRRQETQYF.

The chain employs TRBV5-1 and TRBJ1-4; D is possibly TRBD1 (6 bases). Trimming pared 4 bases from V and 0 bases from J, leaving 10 bases between. CDR1 is SGHRS and CDR2 is YFSETQ in the germline V gene. The CDR3 loop spans 15 amino acids. CDR3 coding DNA: TGCGCCAGCAGCAGCTCAGGGGCAACTAATGAAAAACTGTTTTTT. Translated, it gives CASSSSGATNEKLFF.

V usage is TRBV10-3 and J usage is TRBJ2-4, with D hard to call. The CDR3 runs 12 residues. Trimming removed 6 bases at V and 5 bases at J, with 8 bases between. The V gene's germline CDR1 is ENHRY and CDR2 SYGVKD. The chain's CDR3 is CAISGPENIQYF. DNA of the CDR3: TGTGCCATCAGCGGACCTGAAAACATTCAGTACTTC.

This clonotype showed up many times. The chain links TRBV5-1 to TRBJ2-1; 8 bases agree with TRBD1. V lost 0 bases to trimming and J lost 3 bases; unmatched junction nucleotides: 2. This CDR3 region has 15 residues. Germline V gene lookup returns CDR1 SGHRS and CDR2 YFSETQ. The chain's CDR3 is CASSLEGQGYNEQFF. The CDR3 bases are TGCGCCAGCAGCTTGGAAGGACAGGGCTACAATGAGCAGTTCTTC.

There are a few counts of this clonotype. The genes are TRBV29-1 and TRBJ2-7; 7 bases are a match to TRBD2. CDR1 and CDR2 (germline): SQVTM, ANQGSEA. The CDR3 loop spans 13 amino acids. The J segment lost 1 base and the V segment lost 4 bases, leaving 4 bases of the junction unmatched. Here the CDR3 DNA reads TGCAGCGTTGGGGAGGGGAGATCCTACGAGCAGTACTTC. Protein product: CSVGEGRSYEQYF.

This clonotype was seen only a few times. This rearrangement joins TRBV5-1 to TRBJ2-1; D call uncertain. CDR1 and CDR2 (germline): SGHRS, YFSETQ. This CDR3 contains 12 residues. V gave up 4 bases and J gave up 8 bases, with 10 bases separating them. CDR3 nucleotide sequence: TGCGCCAGCAGCCTCGAGAGCGATGAGCAGTTCTTC. Amino acids: CASSLESDEQFF.